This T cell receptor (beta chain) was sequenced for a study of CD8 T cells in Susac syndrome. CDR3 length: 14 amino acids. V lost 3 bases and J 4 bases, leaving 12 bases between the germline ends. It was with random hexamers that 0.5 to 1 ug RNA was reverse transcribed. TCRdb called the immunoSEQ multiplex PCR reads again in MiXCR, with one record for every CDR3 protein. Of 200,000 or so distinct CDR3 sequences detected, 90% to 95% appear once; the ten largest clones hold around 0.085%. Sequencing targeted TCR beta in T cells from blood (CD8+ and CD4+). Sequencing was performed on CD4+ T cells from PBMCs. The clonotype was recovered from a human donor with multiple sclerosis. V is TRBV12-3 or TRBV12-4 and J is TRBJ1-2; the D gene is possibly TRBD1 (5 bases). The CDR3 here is CASSLGEVGYGYTF. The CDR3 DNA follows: TGTGCCAGCAGTTTGGGGGAAGTGGGCTATGGCTACACCTTC.